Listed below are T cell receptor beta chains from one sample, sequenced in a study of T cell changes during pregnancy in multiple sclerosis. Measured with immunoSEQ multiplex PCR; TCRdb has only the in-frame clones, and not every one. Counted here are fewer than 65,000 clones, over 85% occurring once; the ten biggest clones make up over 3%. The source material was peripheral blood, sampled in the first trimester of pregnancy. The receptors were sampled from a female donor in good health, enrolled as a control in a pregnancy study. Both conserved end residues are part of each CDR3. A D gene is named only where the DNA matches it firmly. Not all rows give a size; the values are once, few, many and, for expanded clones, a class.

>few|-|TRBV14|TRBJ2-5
CASSQQYQETQYF
TGTGCCAGCAGCCAACAGTACCAAGAGACCCAGTACTTC
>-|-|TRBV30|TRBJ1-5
CAVQWGQQPQHF
TGTGCCGTTCAGTGGGGGCAACAGCCCCAGCATTTT
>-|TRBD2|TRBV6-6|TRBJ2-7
CASSYSPTSGPYEQYF
TGTGCCAGCAGTTACTCTCCCACTAGCGGTCCCTACGAGCAGTACTTC
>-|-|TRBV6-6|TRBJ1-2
CASSYAGQRNGYTF
TGTGCCAGCAGTTACGCGGGGCAAAGGAATGGCTACACCTTC
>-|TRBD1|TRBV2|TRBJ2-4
CASSGAQGMGKNIQYF
TGTGCCAGCAGTGGGGCACAGGGGATGGGGAAAAACATTCAGTACTTC
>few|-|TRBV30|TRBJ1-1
CAWSRFGGTNTEAFF
TGTGCCTGGAGCCGTTTCGGAGGAACGAACACTGAAGCTTTCTTT
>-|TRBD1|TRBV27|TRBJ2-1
CASSGAGDRGSYNEQFF
TGTGCCAGCAGTGGGGCGGGGGACAGGGGCTCCTACAATGAGCAGTTCTTC
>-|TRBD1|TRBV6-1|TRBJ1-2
CASSDRRGSGQGLYGYTF
TGTGCCAGCAGTGACAGACGAGGCTCGGGACAGGGGCTTTATGGCTACACCTTC
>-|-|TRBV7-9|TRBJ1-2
CASSPWQNYGYTF
TGTGCCAGCAGCCCCTGGCAGAACTATGGCTACACCTTC
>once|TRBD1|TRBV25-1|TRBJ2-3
CASRRQGTDTQYF
TGTGCCAGCAGGCGACAGGGAACAGATACGCAGTATTTT
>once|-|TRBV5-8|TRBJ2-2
CASSPGIWGTGELFF
TGTGCCAGCAGCCCAGGGATTTGGGGCACCGGGGAGCTGTTTTTT
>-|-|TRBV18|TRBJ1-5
CASSPLGTDQPQHF
TGTGCCAGCTCACCCCTCGGCACAGATCAGCCCCAGCATTTT
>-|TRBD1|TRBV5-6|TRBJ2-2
CASSWTGVTGELFF
TGTGCCAGCAGCTGGACAGGGGTCACCGGGGAGCTGTTTTTT
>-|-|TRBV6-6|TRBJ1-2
CASSYSQTGANYGYTF
TGTGCCAGCAGTTACTCTCAGACAGGAGCTAACTATGGCTACACCTTC
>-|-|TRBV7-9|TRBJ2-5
CASSLVQGQETQYF
TGTGCCAGCAGCTTAGTCCAGGGGCAAGAGACCCAGTACTTC
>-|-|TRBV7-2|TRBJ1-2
CASSLPGYPGYTF
TGTGCCAGCAGCTTACCCGGTTACCCTGGCTACACCTTC
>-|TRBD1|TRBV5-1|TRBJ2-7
CASSPGQGLAYEQYF
TGCGCCAGCAGTCCGGGACAGGGCCTAGCCTACGAGCAGTACTTC
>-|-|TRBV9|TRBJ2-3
CASSGRRADTQYF
TGTGCCAGCAGCGGTAGGCGGGCAGATACGCAGTATTTT
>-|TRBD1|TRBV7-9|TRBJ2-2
CASSRQGSGELFF
TGTGCCAGCAGCCGACAGGGCAGCGGGGAGCTGTTTTTT
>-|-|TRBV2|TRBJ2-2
CASTPRDNTGELFF
TGTGCCAGCACCCCCCGGGATAACACCGGGGAGCTGTTTTTT
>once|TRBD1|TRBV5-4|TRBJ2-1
CASSLQGLSYNEQFF
TGTGCCAGCAGCTTACAGGGGCTCTCCTACAATGAGCAGTTCTTC
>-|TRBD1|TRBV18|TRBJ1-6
CASSPAGTGYNSPLHF
TGTGCCAGCTCTCCAGCAGGGACAGGGTATAATTCACCCCTCCACTTT
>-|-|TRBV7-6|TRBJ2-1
CASSLEGGRAYNEQFF
TGTGCCAGCAGCTTAGAGGGGGGGAGGGCCTACAATGAGCAGTTCTTC
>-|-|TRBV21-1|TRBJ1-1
CASSLLGRTGNTEAFF
TGTGCCAGCAGCCTTCTGGGAAGGACAGGGAACACTGAAGCTTTCTTT
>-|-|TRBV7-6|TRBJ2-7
CASSPEGGTSYEQYF
TGTGCCAGCAGCCCCGAAGGGGGTACCTCCTACGAGCAGTACTTC
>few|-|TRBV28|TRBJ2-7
CASSSSTYEQYF
TGTGCCAGCAGTTCATCCACCTACGAGCAGTACTTC
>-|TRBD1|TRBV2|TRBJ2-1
CATSGQTNEQFF
TGTGCCACATCGGGACAGACCAATGAGCAGTTCTTC
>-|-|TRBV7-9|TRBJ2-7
CAIAPGSLRGEQYF
TGTGCCATTGCACCGGGGTCTCTCCGAGGGGAGCAGTACTTC
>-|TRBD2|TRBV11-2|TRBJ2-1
CASTRIAGGGNEQFF
TGTGCCAGCACCAGAATAGCGGGAGGGGGCAATGAGCAGTTCTTC
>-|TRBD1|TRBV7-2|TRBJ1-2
CASSLEGGGGYGYTF
TGTGCCAGCAGCTTAGAAGGAGGGGGCGGCTATGGCTACACCTTC
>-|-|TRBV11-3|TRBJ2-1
CASSFLQTPYNEQFF
TGTGCCAGCAGCTTTCTACAGACACCCTACAATGAGCAGTTCTTC
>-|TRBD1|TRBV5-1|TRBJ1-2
CASSRETGTGGNGYTF
TGCGCCAGCAGCCGAGAAACCGGGACAGGGGGGAATGGCTACACCTTC
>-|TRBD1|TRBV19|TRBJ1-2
CASRDRGEGYTF
TGTGCCAGTAGAGACAGGGGTGAAGGCTACACCTTC
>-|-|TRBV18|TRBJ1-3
CASSPTAGNTIYF
TGTGCCAGCTCACCAACAGCTGGAAACACCATATATTTT
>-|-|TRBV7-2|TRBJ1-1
CASSLMAENTEAFF
TGTGCCAGCAGCTTAATGGCAGAGAACACTGAAGCTTTCTTT
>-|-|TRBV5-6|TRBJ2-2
CASSLVWGDTGELFF
TGTGCCAGCAGCTTGGTATGGGGGGACACCGGGGAGCTGTTTTTT
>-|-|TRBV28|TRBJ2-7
CASMGGDTSSYEQYF
TGTGCCAGCATGGGAGGGGACACTAGCTCCTACGAGCAGTACTTC
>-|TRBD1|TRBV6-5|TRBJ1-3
CASSLGTVSGNTIYF
TGTGCCAGCAGCCTGGGGACAGTCTCTGGAAACACCATATATTTT
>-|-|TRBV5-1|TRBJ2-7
CASSLAQGGLRSYEQYF
TGCGCCAGCAGCTTGGCGCAAGGGGGTCTGCGCTCCTACGAGCAGTACTTC
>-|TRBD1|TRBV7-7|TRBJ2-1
CASSLGTGTYNEQFF
TGTGCCAGCAGCTTGGGGACAGGTACCTACAATGAGCAGTTCTTC
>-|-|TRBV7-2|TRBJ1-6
CASSPGSSYNSPLHF
TGTGCCAGCAGTCCCGGGAGCTCCTATAATTCACCCCTCCACTTT
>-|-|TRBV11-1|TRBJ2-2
CASSLQNTGELFF
TGTGCCAGCAGCTTACAGAACACCGGGGAGCTGTTTTTT
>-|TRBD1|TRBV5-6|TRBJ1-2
CASSWGTGSGYTF
TGTGCCAGCAGCTGGGGGACAGGGTCTGGCTACACCTTC
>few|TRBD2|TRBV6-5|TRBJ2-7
CASRPLSSGSYEQYF
TGTGCCAGCAGACCTCTATCGAGCGGGAGCTACGAGCAGTACTTC
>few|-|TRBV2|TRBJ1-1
CASRDKQGNTEAFF
TGTGCCAGCAGGGACAAACAAGGGAACACTGAAGCTTTCTTT
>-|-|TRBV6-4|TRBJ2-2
CASSEWSGVNTGELFF
TGTGCCAGCAGTGAATGGAGCGGAGTGAACACCGGGGAGCTGTTTTTT
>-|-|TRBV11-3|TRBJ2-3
CASSSRLVGDTQYF
TGTGCCAGCAGCTCACGACTAGTTGGTGATACGCAGTATTTT
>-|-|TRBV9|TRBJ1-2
CASSPLPGTLNYGYTF
TGTGCCAGCAGCCCGCTTCCCGGGACACTTAACTATGGCTACACCTTC
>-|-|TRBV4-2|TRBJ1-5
CASSQDEGRANQPQHF
TGTGCCAGCAGCCAAGATGAAGGCAGGGCGAATCAGCCCCAGCATTTT
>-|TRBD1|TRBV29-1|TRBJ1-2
CSVEGQGFYGYTF
TGCAGCGTTGAGGGACAGGGATTTTATGGCTACACCTTC
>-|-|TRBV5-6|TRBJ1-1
CASSFQGSGGAEAFF
TGTGCCAGCAGCTTTCAGGGTAGCGGGGGCGCTGAAGCTTTCTTT
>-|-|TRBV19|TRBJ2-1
CASSTHLEIEMAEQFF
TGTGCCAGTAGTACGCACTTGGAGATTGAAATGGCTGAGCAGTTCTTC
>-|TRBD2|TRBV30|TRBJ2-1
CAWTIISGGVINEQFF
TGTGCCTGGACAATAATTAGCGGGGGGGTCATCAATGAGCAGTTCTTC
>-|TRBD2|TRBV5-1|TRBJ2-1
CASSPGTSGGDEQFF
TGCGCCAGCAGCCCTGGGACTAGCGGGGGGGATGAGCAGTTCTTC
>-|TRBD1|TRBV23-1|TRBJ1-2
CASSRKGADGYTF
TGCGCCAGCAGTCGGAAGGGGGCGGATGGCTACACCTTC
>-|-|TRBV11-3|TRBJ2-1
CASSSQGGDGRNEQFF
TGTGCCAGCAGCTCCCAGGGGGGAGACGGTCGGAATGAGCAGTTCTTC
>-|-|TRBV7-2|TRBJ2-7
CASSPQVTYYEQYF
TGTGCCAGCAGCCCCCAGGTAACTTACTACGAGCAGTACTTC